Listed below are T cell receptor beta chains from one sample, sequenced in a study of brain T cells in children with intractable seizures. Data came from immunoSEQ multiplex PCR; TCRdb stores just in-frame clones and leaves some out. Among around 80,000 clones listed, about 90% were seen once. Sample: peripheral blood, taken at surgery. Receptors were obtained from a girl aged 2 to 9 with Rasmussen encephalitis and intractable seizures. Both conserved end residues are part of each CDR3. Each record gives: D gene, J gene, V gene, clone size, CDR3 DNA, CDR3 protein. A D gene is named only where the DNA matches it firmly. Size is stated for part of the rows, as once, few or many counts, or as a class when the clone is expanded.

TRBD1	TRBJ2-1	TRBV13	.	TGTGCCAGCAGCCCGCGGACAGGGGGAGTCTACAATGAGCAGTTCTTC	CASSPRTGGVYNEQFF
.	TRBJ1-3	TRBV3-1/TRBV3-2	.	TGTGCCAGCAGGCGTCGGGGCCCTGGAAACACCATATATTTT	CASRRRGPGNTIYF
.	TRBJ1-3	TRBV2	.	TGTGCCACAAGACCGGGCCCGAACACCATATATTTT	CATRPGPNTIYF
TRBD1	TRBJ2-2	TRBV5-6	.	TGTGCCAGCAGCCTTAACGGACAGGGTATCACCGGGGAGCTGTTTTTT	CASSLNGQGITGELFF
.	TRBJ1-2	TRBV7-2	.	TGTGCCAGCAGCTATATGGCCGTCCCCGGGGCTGGCTACACCTTC	CASSYMAVPGAGYTF
.	TRBJ2-3	TRBV7-2	.	TGTGCCAGCAGCTTAGCCGGGGGTAACACAGATACGCAGTATTTT	CASSLAGGNTDTQYF
TRBD1	TRBJ2-7	TRBV4-1	few	TGCGCCAGCAGCCAAGAAGGAGAGGACAGGGGTTACGAGCAGTACTTC	CASSQEGEDRGYEQYF
.	TRBJ2-1	TRBV11-2	.	TGTGCCAGCAGCCTCCGGGACCGACTTAATGAGCAGTTCTTC	CASSLRDRLNEQFF
TRBD2	TRBJ2-1	TRBV27	.	TGTGCCAGCAAGACCGGGACTAGCGGGGGTAATGAGCAGTTCTTC	CASKTGTSGGNEQFF
.	TRBJ2-4	TRBV6-1	.	TGTGCCAGCAGTGAAGAGGTGCTCCCTAAAAACATTCAGTACTTC	CASSEEVLPKNIQYF
.	TRBJ1-3	TRBV7-2	.	TGTGCCAGCAGCCCCAGAACCTCTGGAAACACCATATATTTT	CASSPRTSGNTIYF
TRBD1	TRBJ1-4	TRBV7-9	.	TGTGCCAGCAGCTTAAGAGGGGGCGGTGAAAAACTGTTTTTT	CASSLRGGGEKLFF
.	TRBJ2-7	TRBV6-5	.	TGTGCCAGCAGTTACGGGGAGTTCTCCGAGCAGTACTTC	CASSYGEFSEQYF
.	TRBJ2-2	TRBV7-9	.	TGTGCCAGCAGCCCCGCGAACACCGGGGAGCTGTTTTTT	CASSPANTGELFF
.	TRBJ1-1	TRBV6-1	once	TGTGCCAGCAGTGAGGTCACGGGGAACACTGAAGCTTTCTTT	CASSEVTGNTEAFF
.	TRBJ2-5	TRBV3-1/TRBV3-2	.	TGTGCCAGCAGCCCAGGGAGGACAGACGGGGAGACCCAGTACTTC	CASSPGRTDGETQYF
.	TRBJ1-4	TRBV6-1	.	TGTGCCAGCAGTGATAACAGGCGGTCTGAAAAACTGTTTTTT	CASSDNRRSEKLFF
.	TRBJ2-3	TRBV11-2	.	TGTGCCAGCAGCTTAGAGGGGGGCGCAGATACGCAGTATTTT	CASSLEGGADTQYF
TRBD2	TRBJ2-1	TRBV29-1	.	TGCAGCGTCAGTAGCGGGCGGGGTGAGCAGTTCTTC	CSVSSGRGEQFF
.	TRBJ2-1	TRBV24-1	.	TGTGCCACGGCCCTAGCGAGCCACAATGAGCAGTTCTTC	CATALASHNEQFF
.	TRBJ2-5	TRBV10-3	.	TGTGCCATCAGGGGAACAGGGATGGAGACCCAGTACTTC	CAIRGTGMETQYF
.	TRBJ2-1	TRBV9	.	TGTGCCAGCAGCCCCCGGGGAGCGGGCACCTACAATGAGCAGTTCTTC	CASSPRGAGTYNEQFF
.	TRBJ1-1	TRBV12-3/TRBV12-4	.	TGTGCCAGCAGTCCAGACACTGAAGCTTTCTTT	CASSPDTEAFF
.	TRBJ1-6	TRBV2	few	TGTGCCAGCAGTGATAGGGAGGGCATCAATTCACCCCTCCACTTT	CASSDREGINSPLHF
.	TRBJ2-2	TRBV10-1	.	TGCGCCAGCAGTGATGACCTCCGCAACCCCTGGGAGCTGTTTTTT	CASSDDLRNPWELFF
TRBD1	TRBJ2-7	TRBV14	.	TGTGCCAGCAGTCTCCTTGGGACAGGGTACGAGCAGTACTTC	CASSLLGTGYEQYF
TRBD2	TRBJ2-7	TRBV5-1	.	TGCGCCAGCAGCTTGACGGGAGGGCCCGGCTCCTACGAGCAGTACTTC	CASSLTGGPGSYEQYF
.	TRBJ1-1	TRBV10-3	.	TGTGCCATCAGGCCCGGGACGACTATGGACACTGAAGCTTTCTTT	CAIRPGTTMDTEAFF
TRBD2	TRBJ2-7	TRBV7-8	.	TGTGCCAGCAGCCCGGGAGGACTACCTTACGAGCAGTACTTC	CASSPGGLPYEQYF
TRBD1	TRBJ2-5	TRBV5-4	.	TGTGCCAGCACTAGACAGGGGGCTAGGTTGGAGACCCAGTACTTC	CASTRQGARLETQYF
TRBD2	TRBJ2-1	TRBV7-9	.	TGTGCCAGCAGCTCAGAACTAGCGGGAGGGCATGAGCAGTTCTTC	CASSSELAGGHEQFF
.	TRBJ1-1	TRBV7-2	.	TGTGCCAGCAGCTTAACGACAGGCATGAACACTGAAGCTTTCTTT	CASSLTTGMNTEAFF
.	TRBJ2-3	TRBV11-2	.	TGTGCCAGCAGCTTAGCCGGGGTCACAGATACGCAGTATTTT	CASSLAGVTDTQYF
.	TRBJ2-6	TRBV27	.	TGTGCCAGCAGGGCCTCTGGGGCCAACGTCCTGACTTTC	CASRASGANVLTF
.	TRBJ2-1	TRBV5-1	.	TGCGCCAGCAGCTTGGGCGGAGTCCGTTACAATGAGCAGTTCTTC	CASSLGGVRYNEQFF
TRBD2	TRBJ2-7	TRBV2	.	TGTGCCAGCAGTGCCGGGACTAGCGGCCTTAGCGGGTACTTC	CASSAGTSGLSGYF
.	TRBJ2-6	TRBV5-6	.	TGTGCCAGCAGCTTGGGAGCTGGGGCCAACGTCCTGACTTTC	CASSLGAGANVLTF
TRBD1	TRBJ2-2	TRBV25-1	.	TGTGCCAGCACCAACCGGGACAGGGTCACCGGGGAGCTGTTTTTT	CASTNRDRVTGELFF
.	TRBJ1-3	TRBV30	.	TGTGCCTGGAGTCCAACTCGGGCAGGGCGAAACACCATATATTTT	CAWSPTRAGRNTIYF
TRBD1	TRBJ1-1	TRBV7-9	.	TGTGCCAGCAGCTTAAAAGGGGGCGAAGCTGAAGCTTTCTTT	CASSLKGGEAEAFF
.	TRBJ2-2	TRBV7-8	.	TGTGCCAGCAGCTCTTCCCCGGGACTCTTCAGGGGGGAGCTGTTTTTT	CASSSSPGLFRGELFF
.	TRBJ1-6	TRBV19	.	TGTGCCAGTAGTATAGGCCCGGTTTCACCCCTCCACTTT	CASSIGPVSPLHF
TRBD1	TRBJ2-1	TRBV2	.	TGTGCCAGCAGCCAGGACAGGGCAGCCTACAATGAGCAGTTCTTC	CASSQDRAAYNEQFF
.	TRBJ2-1	TRBV5-6	.	TGTGCCAGCAGTTTAGGCGGAGCGGGTCACAATGAGCAGTTCTTC	CASSLGGAGHNEQFF
.	TRBJ2-1	TRBV6-5	.	TGTGCCAGCAGTTACTCTGGCAGGGCAATAGGGAATGAGCAGTTCTTC	CASSYSGRAIGNEQFF